This T cell receptor (beta chain) was sequenced during a study of a mutant IDH1 vaccine in newly diagnosed glioma. Of note for this clone: Its antigen is not identified.

V gave up 6 bases and J gave up 5 bases, with 23 bases separating them. The CDR3 spans 16 residues. From germline, CDR1 is MDHEN and CDR2 SYDVKM. Time point given: week 5, during vaccination. The content of each vaccine dose was 300 ug of mutant IDH1 20-mer peptide, and topical imiquimod accompanied it. Libraries were prepared by immunoSEQ multiplex PCR; TCRdb keeps only in-frame clonotypes and omits some of them. The sample records tens of thousands of clones, 85% to 90% being singletons. The sequence derives from a woman in her thirties or forties with glioma. The chain uses TRBV28 and TRBJ2-7; tentatively, D is TRBD2 (5 bases). The sample was PBMCs, taken from a glioma patient whose treatment included an IDH1 peptide vaccine. The CDR3 is CASSPREALGFHEQYF. The CDR3 nucleotides are TGTGCCAGCAGCCCCCGGGAAGCGCTGGGTTTCCACGAGCAGTACTTC.